A single sample gave rise to the 18 T cell receptor beta chains below, sequenced in a study of neurological immune-mediated disorders (dated by TCRdb to between 2018 and 2021). The library came from 5' RACE. Sequencing instrument: Illumina HiSeq 2500. The public reads were reprocessed in TCRdb via fastp at Q25 and MiXCR, keeping in-frame beta chains. When rows share a CDR3 protein, they turn into one entry using the most common DNA and genes. A total of 100,000 or so distinct CDR3 sequences appear in this sample, roughly an eighth of them only once. The ten largest clones take up under 6% of the sample. The sample's time point label, decoded: longitudinal time-point 2. Material: PBMCs. These receptors all come from a female donor with HTLV-1-associated myelopathy (HAM/TSP).

This clonotype was recorded many times. V is TRBV9 and J is TRBJ2-3; D not certain. Deletions cut 3 bases from V and 6 bases from J, with 8 bases between. There are 12 residues in the CDR3. Germline CDR1 SGDLS, CDR2 YYNGEE. The DNA for the CDR3 is TGTGCCAGCAGCGAGTTGAGGGATACGCAGTATTTT. It translates to CASSELRDTQYF.

This clonotype was detected ten times or more. The V gene is TRBV5-1, the J gene TRBJ2-1; 12 positions match TRBD2. This CDR3 spans 16 amino acids. Germline CDR1 is SGHRS and CDR2 is YFSETQ. The V gene end was trimmed by 3 bases and the J gene end by 7 bases; junction bases not matched to a gene: 8. As DNA, the CDR3 is TGCGCCAGCAGCTCCCAACTAGCGGGGGGAGTAAATGAGCAGTTCTTC. Its translation: CASSSQLAGGVNEQFF. Full variable domain (remainder filled in from reference TRBV5-1 and TRBJ2-1): KAGVTQTPRYLIKTRGQQVTLSCSPISGHRSVSWYQQTPGQGLQFLFEYFSETQRNKGNFPGRFSGRQFSNSRSEMNVSTLELGDSALYLCASSSQLAGGVNEQFFGPGTRLTVL.

This clonotype was seen repeatedly, ten times or more. The genes are TRBV11-2 and TRBJ2-3; unclear D gene. CDR1 is SGHAT and CDR2 is FQNNGV in the germline V gene. The CDR3 spans 13 residues. Deletions cut 1 base from V and 4 bases from J, with 6 bases between. CDR3 residues: CASSLVLADTQYF. Here the CDR3 DNA reads TGTGCCAGCAGCTTAGTTTTGGCAGATACGCAGTATTTT.

This clonotype was counted many times. V and J are TRBV11-2 and TRBJ2-3; the D is unclear. CDR1 is SGHAT and CDR2 is FQNNGV in the germline V gene. V shed 4 bases and J shed 2 bases, with 13 bases lying between them. CDR3 length: 15 residues. This CDR3 reads CASSSTMGTTDTQYF. The CDR3, as DNA: TGTGCCAGCAGCTCCACAATGGGAACCACAGATACGCAGTATTTT.

The sample holds many counts of this clonotype. The genes are TRBV5-1 and TRBJ2-3; 9 nucleotides match TRBD1. From germline, CDR1 is SGHRS and CDR2 YFSETQ. The CDR3 sequence is 17 residues long. The trim removed 4 bases at V and 0 bases at J, leaving 9 bases unmatched. CDR3 nucleotide sequence: TGCGCCAGCAGCGCTACCGGGACAGGGATAAGCACAGATACGCAGTATTTT. It codes for CASSATGTGISTDTQYF.

This clonotype was counted between two and nine times. The V gene is TRBV3-1, the J gene TRBJ1-5, with no clear D. V lost 3 bases and J 4 bases, leaving 7 bases between the germline ends. The CDR3 extends over 13 amino acids. Germline lookup yields CDR1 LGHDT and CDR2 YNNKEL (reference sequence). The CDR3: CASSQAGNQPQHF. The CDR3 nucleotides read TGTGCCAGCAGCCAGGCTGGGAATCAGCCCCAGCATTTT. The whole variable domain, remainder taken from reference TRBV3-1 and TRBJ1-5, is DTAVSQTPKYLVTQMGNDKSIKCEQNLGHDTMYWYKQDSKKFLKIMFSYNNKELIINETVPNRFSPKSPDKAHLNLHINSLELGDSAVYFCASSQAGNQPQHFGDGTRLSIL.

This clonotype appeared many times. The genes are TRBV28 and TRBJ2-7, with 7 bases lining up with TRBD1. The V gene end was trimmed by 5 bases and the J gene end by 2 bases; junction bases not matched to a gene: 6. This CDR3 spans 14 amino acids. CDR1 and CDR2 (germline): MDHEN, SYDVKM. The CDR3 nucleotides read TGTGCCAGCAGTGTGTCCGGACAGGCCTACGAGCAGTACTTC. Its protein is CASSVSGQAYEQYF.

The rearrangement joins TRBV11-3 to TRBJ2-2, with 7 nucleotides matching TRBD2. The CDR3 length is 16 residues. Per germline, CDR1 SGHNT and CDR2 YENEEA. The V segment lost 5 bases and the J segment 0 bases; nucleotides outside the gene matches: 6. CDR3 in DNA: TGTGCCAGCAGCCCTTTGGGGGGGGCGAACACCGGGGAGCTGTTTTTT. Protein: CASSPLGGANTGELFF.

With respect to this clonotype: Given a much more abundant clone one base away, this may be a read error. The chain links TRBV28 to TRBJ2-1; no firm D call. The CDR3 covers 12 residues. Trimming cost V 7 bases and J 15 bases, with 19 bases left between them. Germline V CDR1 and CDR2: MDHEN, SYDVKM. The CDR3 DNA sequence: TGTGCCAGCATCGGCACCCAGGCTGGGGTGTTCTTC. As protein: CASIGTQAGVFF.

This clonotype has at least ten counts. The chain combines TRBV5-1 with TRBJ1-4, with D possibly being TRBD1 (5 bases). Germline values: CDR1 SGHRS, CDR2 YFSETQ. Between the trimmed V and J ends, which lost 0 bases and 3 bases, there was a span of 9 bases. This CDR3 has 15 residues. The CDR3, as DNA: TGCGCCAGCAGCTTGGGGGACGGGGCTAATGAAAAACTGTTTTTT. Amino acids: CASSLGDGANEKLFF.

This clonotype occurred many times. The chain recombines TRBV27 with TRBJ2-7; 7 bases match TRBD1. The junction had 2 bases not matched to a gene; V was cut back by 3 bases and J by 0 bases. The germline V gene has CDR1 MNHEY and CDR2 SMNVEV (reference sequence). The CDR3 consists of 14 residues. Here the CDR3 DNA reads TGTGCCAGCAGTTTCCGGACAGGCTCCTACGAGCAGTACTTC. This encodes CASSFRTGSYEQYF.

This clonotype was seen many times. This rearrangement joins TRBV9 to TRBJ2-7; TRBD1 agrees at 7 bases. V lost 2 bases, J lost 7 bases, and 12 bases stayed unmatched. The CDR3 covers 15 residues. Germline CDR1 and CDR2: SGDLS and YYNGEE. The CDR3 DNA reads as TGTGCCAGCAGCGTCGGACAGGTTCTGGATATAGAGCAGTACTTC. Protein product: CASSVGQVLDIEQYF.

This clonotype has at least ten counts. The rearrangement uses TRBV5-1 and TRBJ2-3; maybe TRBD1 (5 bases). CDR1 is SGHRS and CDR2 is YFSETQ in the germline V gene. Trimming left V 4 bases short and J 2 bases short, with 20 bases between. CDR3 length: 17 amino acids. For the CDR3, the DNA is TGCGCCAGCAGCAGATACAGGTTCTGGTTGGACACAGATACGCAGTATTTT. Residues: CASSRYRFWLDTDTQYF.

This clonotype was recorded at least ten times. The chain uses TRBV3-1 and TRBJ2-1, with 10 bases that match TRBD1. CDR3 length: 14 amino acids. Germline V CDR1 and CDR2: LGHDT, YNNKEL (reference sequence). The V and J ends lost 4 bases and 7 bases, in that order; junction bases with no gene match: 4. In DNA, the CDR3 is TGTGCCAGCAGCCCCTGGGACAGGGGTAATGAGCAGTTCTTC. Protein: CASSPWDRGNEQFF.

The table lists this clonotype with many counts. The chain uses TRBV5-1 and TRBJ1-6; possible D gene TRBD1, 6 bases. The CDR3 contains 15 residues. From germline, CDR1 is SGHRS and CDR2 YFSETQ. The V and J ends lost 4 bases and 9 bases respectively, with 17 bases between them. This CDR3 reads CASSNGGGSRSPLHF. In nucleotides, the CDR3 is TGCGCCAGCAGCAACGGAGGGGGTAGCCGTTCACCCCTCCACTTT.

This clonotype was seen ten or more times. This chain links TRBV7-9 with TRBJ1-2; no clear D. Germline values: CDR1 SEHNR, CDR2 FQNEAQ (reference sequence). CDR3 size: 14 residues. V shed 1 base and J shed 2 bases, with 8 bases lying between them. CDR3 in amino acids: CASSLVSRNYGYTF. The CDR3 nucleotides are TGTGCCAGCAGCTTAGTCTCCAGAAACTATGGCTACACCTTC.

This clonotype was recorded a few times. V is TRBV7-9 and J is TRBJ2-7; no clear D gene. CDR1 is SEHNR and CDR2 is FQNEAQ in the germline V gene (reference sequence). The V and J ends lost 1 base and 8 bases respectively, with 15 bases between them. This CDR3 has 14 residues. For the CDR3, the DNA is TGTGCCAGCAGCTTAGTTCCGAATCTACGAAAGCAGTACTTC. It yields the protein CASSLVPNLRKQYF.

The genes are TRBV6-5 and TRBJ1-5, with 7 nucleotides matching TRBD1. The length of the CDR3 is 14 residues. Germline V gene sequence: CDR1 MNHEY, CDR2 SVGAGI. Trimming at V came to 4 bases and at J to 5 bases, leaving 5 bases not matched to a gene. CDR3 residues: CASSSRQGYQPQHF. The CDR3 nucleotides are TGTGCCAGCAGTTCGCGACAGGGCTATCAGCCCCAGCATTTT.